This T cell receptor beta chain emerged from a study of blood T cell repertoires in COVID-19. Looking at the study overall: Spain, Italy and the United States supplied samples that represented acute and convalescent COVID-19. PBMCs, B-cell-depleted T cells, or T cells provided the cDNA or gDNA that made up the material.

Original analysis: For nucleated cells, counts were estimated from reference gene primer amplification. Using immunoSEQ multiplex PCR, the repertoire was profiled, and TCRdb retains in-frame clones only, with some absent. Clone size and the V and J calls come from that table; the DNA yielded D and trimming. The table records around 180,000 clones, 80% to 90% of them present only once. The CDR3 runs 15 residues. Germline CDR1 MNHEY, CDR2 SVGAGI. V was trimmed by 5 bases and J by 0 bases, leaving 8 bases between them. The clonotype was recovered from a man in his sixties with acute or convalescent COVID-19. The V gene is TRBV6-5, the J gene TRBJ2-6, with a weak D call TRBD1 (6 bases). The material sequenced was peripheral blood. CDR3 region: CASSQGSSGANVLTF. The CDR3 DNA reads as TGTGCCAGCAGTCAGGGGAGCTCTGGGGCCAACGTCCTGACTTTC.